A selection of T cell receptor beta chains follows, all from one sample in a study of Ad26.COV2.S vaccination and SARS-CoV-2 variants. The repertoire was sequenced with immunoSEQ multiplex PCR; TCRdb's copy has only in-frame clones and lacks some. The repertoire consists of 350,000 to 400,000 clones, with about 88% occurring once and the leading ten covering 3% to 3.5%. The sequenced sample was peripheral blood, obtained in a trial of Ad26.COV2.S vaccine versus placebo. Every receptor here comes from a person between 18 and 65 years old who received the Ad26.COV2.S COVID-19 vaccine or a placebo. Each CDR3 is given with its conserved first and last residue. D genes are given only for firm matches. Not all rows give a size; the values are once, few, many and, for expanded clones, a class.

clone size: NA; V gene: TRBV24-1; J gene: TRBJ2-5; D gene: NA; CDR3 protein: CATRWGETQYF; CDR3 DNA: TGTGCCACCAGGTGGGGGGAGACCCAGTACTTC
clone size: NA; V gene: TRBV5-4; J gene: TRBJ1-6; D gene: TRBD1; CDR3 protein: CASSLRDRNSPLHF; CDR3 DNA: TGTGCCAGCAGCCTCCGGGACAGAAATTCACCCCTCCACTTT
clone size: NA; V gene: TRBV5-6; J gene: TRBJ2-7; D gene: NA; CDR3 protein: CASMGGGGEKYF; CDR3 DNA: TGTGCCAGCATGGGGGGAGGAGGAGAGAAGTACTTC
clone size: NA; V gene: TRBV5-1; J gene: TRBJ1-5; D gene: TRBD1; CDR3 protein: CASSPDRGLGPQHF; CDR3 DNA: TGCGCCAGCAGCCCCGACAGGGGGCTGGGGCCCCAGCATTTT
clone size: once; V gene: TRBV11-2; J gene: TRBJ1-1; D gene: NA; CDR3 protein: CASSLIEGLGRKAFF; CDR3 DNA: TGTGCCAGCAGCTTGATTGAAGGGTTGGGTCGAAAAGCTTTCTTT
clone size: NA; V gene: TRBV4-1; J gene: TRBJ1-1; D gene: NA; CDR3 protein: CASSQPLQKNTEAFF; CDR3 DNA: TGCGCCAGCAGCCAACCTCTTCAGAAGAACACTGAAGCTTTCTTT
clone size: NA; V gene: TRBV4-2; J gene: TRBJ1-3; D gene: NA; CDR3 protein: CASSQDRGTGNTIYF; CDR3 DNA: TGTGCCAGCAGCCAAGATCGTGGAACTGGAAACACCATATATTTT
clone size: NA; V gene: TRBV30; J gene: TRBJ1-2; D gene: NA; CDR3 protein: CAWSVSLNYGYTF; CDR3 DNA: TGTGCCTGGAGTGTATCACTTAACTATGGCTACACCTTC
clone size: NA; V gene: TRBV30; J gene: TRBJ1-3; D gene: NA; CDR3 protein: CACPGTGNTIYF; CDR3 DNA: TGTGCCTGCCCAGGGACCGGAAACACCATATATTTT
clone size: NA; V gene: TRBV5-1; J gene: TRBJ1-5; D gene: NA; CDR3 protein: CASSLAPANQPQHF; CDR3 DNA: TGCGCCAGCAGCTTGGCGCCAGCCAATCAGCCCCAGCATTTT
clone size: NA; V gene: TRBV7-9; J gene: TRBJ1-2; D gene: NA; CDR3 protein: CASSFTGYGYTF; CDR3 DNA: TGTGCCAGCAGCTTTACGGGGTATGGCTACACCTTC
clone size: few; V gene: TRBV7-2; J gene: TRBJ2-2; D gene: NA; CDR3 protein: CASVGSLGGELFF; CDR3 DNA: TGTGCCAGCGTAGGCAGCCTCGGCGGGGAGCTGTTTTTT
clone size: NA; V gene: TRBV5-3; J gene: TRBJ2-3; D gene: NA; CDR3 protein: CARSLGSTYSTDTQYF; CDR3 DNA: TGTGCCAGAAGCTTAGGGAGCACCTACAGCACAGATACGCAGTATTTT
clone size: NA; V gene: TRBV19; J gene: TRBJ1-1; D gene: TRBD1; CDR3 protein: CASSIVGTAMNTEAFF; CDR3 DNA: TGTGCCAGTAGTATAGTAGGGACAGCCATGAACACTGAAGCTTTCTTT
clone size: NA; V gene: TRBV15; J gene: TRBJ1-2; D gene: TRBD1; CDR3 protein: CATSRMPGQGEGYGYTF; CDR3 DNA: TGTGCCACCAGCAGGATGCCGGGACAGGGCGAAGGTTATGGCTACACCTTC